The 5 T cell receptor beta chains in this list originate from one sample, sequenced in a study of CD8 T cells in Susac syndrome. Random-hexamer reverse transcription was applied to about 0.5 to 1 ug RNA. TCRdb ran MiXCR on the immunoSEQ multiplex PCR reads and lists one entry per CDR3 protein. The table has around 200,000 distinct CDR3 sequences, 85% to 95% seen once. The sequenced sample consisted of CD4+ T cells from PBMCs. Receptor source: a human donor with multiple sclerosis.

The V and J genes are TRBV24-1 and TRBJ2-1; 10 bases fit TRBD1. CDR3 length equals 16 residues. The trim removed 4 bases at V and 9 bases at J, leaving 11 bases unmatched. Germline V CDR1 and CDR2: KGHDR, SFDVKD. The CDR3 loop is CATSDRGQGREGEQFF. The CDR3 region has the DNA TGTGCCACCAGTGACCGGGGACAGGGGCGAGAAGGTGAGCAGTTCTTC.

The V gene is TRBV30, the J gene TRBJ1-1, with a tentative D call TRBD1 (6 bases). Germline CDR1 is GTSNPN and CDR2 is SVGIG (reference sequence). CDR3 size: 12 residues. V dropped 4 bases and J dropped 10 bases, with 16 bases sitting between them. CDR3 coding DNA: TGTGCCTGGACAGGGGAATTTCGCTCAGCTTTCTTT. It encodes CAWTGEFRSAFF. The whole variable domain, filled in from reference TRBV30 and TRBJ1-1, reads SQTIHQWPATLVQPVGSPLSLECTVEGTSNPNLYWYRQAAGRGLQLLFYSVGIGQISSEVPQNLSASRPQDRQFILSSKKLLLSDSGFYLCAWTGEFRSAFFGQGTRLTVV.

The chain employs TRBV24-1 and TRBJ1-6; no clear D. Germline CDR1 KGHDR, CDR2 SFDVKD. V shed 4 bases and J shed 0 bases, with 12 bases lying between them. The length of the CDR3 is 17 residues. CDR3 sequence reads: CATSDSSSSSYNSPLHF. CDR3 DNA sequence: TGTGCCACCAGTGACTCAAGTTCTAGCTCCTATAATTCACCCCTCCACTTT.

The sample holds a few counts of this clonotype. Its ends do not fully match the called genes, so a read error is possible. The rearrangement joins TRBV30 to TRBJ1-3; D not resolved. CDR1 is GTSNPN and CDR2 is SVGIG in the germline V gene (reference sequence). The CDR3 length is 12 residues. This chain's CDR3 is CAWSSSENTIYF. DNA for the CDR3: TGTGCCTGGAGTTCCTCTGAAAACACCATATATTTT.

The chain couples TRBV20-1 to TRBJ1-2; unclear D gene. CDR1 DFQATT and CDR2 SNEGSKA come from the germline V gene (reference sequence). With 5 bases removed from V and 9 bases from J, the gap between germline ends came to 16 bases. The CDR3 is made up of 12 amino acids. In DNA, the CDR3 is TGCAGTGCTGGACCGAAGACTAGAAGCTACACCTTC. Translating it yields CSAGPKTRSYTF.